This entry lists 20 T cell receptor beta chains sequenced from one sample in a study of spatial heterogeneity in lung cancer. Time point described: sample taken at primary tumor resection. Whole RNA obtained from tumor, nontumor lung or frozen PBMC underwent sequencing without sorting. A single record per CDR3 protein comes from TCRdb applying MiXCR to the 5' RACE reads. This table has about 4,000 distinct CDR3 sequences, 53% appearing once. This specimen was PBMCs, taken at surgery. The receptors shown here come from a female donor with early-stage non-small cell lung cancer.

About this clonotype itself: This beta chain is an unintended read in a library built for alpha chains; its size means little. The chain couples TRBV6-5 to TRBJ2-1; no clear D gene. V was trimmed by 6 bases and J by 1 base, leaving 10 bases between them. The CDR3 runs 14 residues. CDR1 and CDR2 from the germline V gene are MNHEY and SVGAGI. CDR3 DNA sequence: TGTGCCAGCAGGTTGGACGGATCCTACAATGAGCAGTTCTTC. Translating gives CASRLDGSYNEQFF.

Points on this clonotype: This beta chain lies outside the target of a library built for alpha chains; its clone size means little. The chain is built from TRBV3-1 and TRBJ2-7; 8 bases are shared with TRBD2. Unmatched junction bases numbered 8, after V lost 7 bases and J lost 3 bases. Germline CDR1 and CDR2: LGHDT and YNNKEL (reference sequence). The CDR3 consists of 14 residues. The CDR3 sequence is CASNPAGANYEQYF. The CDR3 nucleotides are TGTGCCAGCAACCCAGCGGGAGCAAACTACGAGCAGTACTTC.

Note on this clonotype: This beta chain turned up in a library designed for alpha chains; as an off-target read, its abundance says little. The chain joins TRBV4-3 to TRBJ2-7; D is unclear. The CDR3 covers 13 residues. Trimming took 0 bases from V and 5 from J, leaving 8 bases between them. Per the germline V gene, CDR1 is LGHNA and CDR2 is YSLEER. The DNA for the CDR3 is TGCGCCAGCAGCCAAGATCGGGTGGACGAGCAGTACTTC. Residues: CASSQDRVDEQYF.

In the case of this clonotype: Since the library was made to target alpha chains, this beta chain is a stray read and its abundance is not meaningful. The V gene is TRBV18, the J gene TRBJ2-7; 8 bases are shared with TRBD1. From germline, CDR1 is KGHSH and CDR2 LQKENI. V lost 5 bases, J lost 6 bases, and 6 bases stayed unmatched. The CDR3 is made up of 13 amino acids. The chain's CDR3 is CASSTDRAGEQYF. The CDR3 DNA reads TGTGCCAGCTCAACGGACAGGGCTGGCGAGCAGTACTTC.

Worth noting for this clonotype: The germline gene is not matched at one end of the junction; a read error may be the cause. In a library made to pick up alpha chains, this beta chain is a stray read with a size that means little. The chain recombines TRBV14 with TRBJ2-1; a possible D gene is TRBD1 (6 bases). The CDR3 covers 17 residues. The germline gives CDR1 SGHDN, CDR2 FVKESK. This CDR3 is CASSHLYRASSYNELFF. CDR3 coding DNA: TGTGCCAGCAGCCACCTCTACAGGGCTAGCTCCTACAATGAGCTGTTCTTC.

Concerning this clonotype itself: This beta chain is an unintended read in a library built for alpha chains; its size means little. The chain recombines TRBV7-9 with TRBJ2-7, with no clear D. Germline assignment: CDR1 SEHNR and CDR2 FQNEAQ (reference sequence). Deletions cut 0 bases from V and 0 bases from J, with 6 bases between. The CDR3 extends over 14 amino acids. The CDR3 nucleotides read TGTGCCAGCAGCTTAGCCGACCGCTCCTACGAGCAGTACGTC. Protein: CASSLADRSYEQYV.

On this clonotype itself: This beta chain is a stray read from a library made for alpha chains; its abundance is not meaningful. The chain links TRBV20-1 to TRBJ2-1, with D possibly matching TRBD2 (6 bases). CDR1 is DFQATT and CDR2 is SNEGSKA in the germline V gene (reference sequence). CDR3 size: 13 residues. V shed 3 bases and J shed 2 bases, with 8 bases lying between them. DNA for the CDR3: TGCAGTGCTAGGGGACTGGCCTACAATGAGCAGTTCTTC. It translates to CSARGLAYNEQFF.

With respect to this clonotype: A library prepared for alpha chains yielded this beta chain as an off-target read; its size is of little meaning. The V gene is TRBV12-3 or TRBV12-4, the J gene TRBJ2-1; weak D call: TRBD1 (5 bases). The CDR3 covers 13 residues. Trimming took off 1 base at V and 6 bases at J, with 7 bases between the two ends. The CDR3 sequence is CASSLDRSNEQFF. The DNA of the CDR3 is TGTGCCAGCAGTTTAGACAGGAGCAATGAGCAGTTCTTC.

Notes on this clonotype: Because the library targeted alpha chains, this beta chain is an off-target read whose size means little. V usage is TRBV27 and J usage is TRBJ2-7; TRBD1 matches at 8 bases. CDR3 size: 13 residues. V shed 5 bases and J 3 bases; nucleotides not matched to a gene: 3. CDR1 is MNHEY, CDR2 SMNVEV, per germline (reference sequence). The CDR3 DNA follows: TGTGCCAGCAGTAAAACAGGGGGCTACGAGCAGTACTTC. Protein sequence: CASSKTGGYEQYF.

This clonotype was found a few times. This beta chain slipped into a library made for alpha chains as a stray read, so its size is not meaningful. This chain's CDR3 is CATGGTAVSYNEQFF. Here the CDR3 DNA reads TGTGCCACCGGGGGAACGGCAGTCTCCTACAATGAGCAGTTCTTC. This sequence joins TRBV24-1 and TRBJ2-1, with D perhaps matching TRBD1 or TRBD2 (5 bases each). Between the trimmed V and J ends, which lost 9 bases and 0 bases, there was a span of 14 bases. This CDR3 is 15 amino acids long. Germline lookup yields CDR1 KGHDR and CDR2 SFDVKD.

In its sample, this clonotype was seen a few times. This beta chain was picked up by a library intended for alpha chains and is off target, so its count carries little meaning. The chain joins TRBV15 to TRBJ2-1; D not resolved. V was pared by 3 bases and J by 0 bases, with 15 bases between. This CDR3 region has 17 residues. The V gene's germline CDR1 is LNHNV and CDR2 YYDKDF (reference sequence). CDR3 nucleotide sequence: TGTGCCACCAGCAGCGGACCCCCATGGAGCTCCTACAATGAGCAGTTCTTC. It specifies CATSSGPPWSSYNEQFF.

This clonotype was seen a few times. This beta chain represents an off-target read in a library built for alpha chains; its size is of limited meaning. The J gene is TRBJ2-7, the V gene TRBV4-3; the D gene is possibly TRBD2 (5 bases). The CDR3 is made up of 15 amino acids. Trimming pared 2 bases from V and 6 bases from J, leaving 17 bases between. The germline gives CDR1 LGHNA, CDR2 YSLEER. CDR3 loop: CASSQSSRARSEQYF. The CDR3 DNA sequence: TGCGCCAGCAGCCAATCGTCGAGGGCTCGGTCCGAGCAGTACTTC.

The table lists this clonotype with a few counts. Since the library was made to target alpha chains, this beta chain is a stray read and its abundance is not meaningful. The chain links TRBV4-3 to TRBJ1-3; 8 bases are a match to TRBD1. V was clipped by 3 bases and J by 3 bases; unmatched bases: 4. The CDR3 length is 15 residues. Germline loops: CDR1 LGHNA, CDR2 YSLEER. The CDR3 protein is CASSHEQGDGNTIYF. In DNA, the CDR3 is TGCGCCAGCAGCCATGAACAGGGGGATGGAAACACCATATATTTT.

Comment on this clonotype: This beta chain slipped into a library made for alpha chains as a stray read, so its size is not meaningful. The chain couples TRBV12-3 or TRBV12-4 to TRBJ1-1; no reliable D call. The CDR3 sequence is 13 residues long. V was pared by 3 bases and J by 1 base, with 6 bases between. The CDR3 here is CASSLGQNTEAFF. DNA for the CDR3: TGTGCCAGCAGTTTGGGCCAGAACACTGAAGCTTTCTTT.

This clonotype has only a few counts. The library was designed around alpha chains, so this beta chain is a stray read whose abundance carries little weight. J is TRBJ2-7 and V is TRBV10-3; D possibly corresponds to TRBD2 (5 bases). The CDR3 length is 15 residues. In germline, CDR1 is ENHRY, CDR2 SYGVKD. The ends were cut back, 5 bases at V and 6 bases at J, with 20 bases in the middle. The CDR3 loop is CAISSTSSGVCEQYV. CDR3 bases: TGTGCCATCAGTTCAACGTCGTCCGGGGTATGCGAGCAGTACGTC.

This clonotype occurred a few times. This beta chain was picked up by a library intended for alpha chains and is off target, so its count carries little meaning. V and J are TRBV7-9 and TRBJ2-3; D remains ambiguous. CDR1 SEHNR and CDR2 FQNEAQ come from the germline V gene (reference sequence). This CDR3 has 14 residues. V shed 2 bases and J shed 5 bases, with 11 bases lying between them. The CDR3 DNA reads TGTGCCAGCAGCTTATTTAAGTCACAAGATACGCAGTATTTT. It specifies CASSLFKSQDTQYF. The whole variable domain, filled in from reference TRBV7-9 and TRBJ2-3, reads DTGVSQNPRHKITKRGQNVTFRCDPISEHNRLYWYRQTLGQGPEFLTYFQNEAQLEKSRLLSDRFSAERPKGSFSTLEIQRTEQGDSAMYLCASSLFKSQDTQYFGPGTRLTVL.

Concerning this clonotype: Since it is a stray read in a library aimed at alpha chains, this beta chain has a size that is not meaningful. This rearrangement joins TRBV27 to TRBJ2-2; possibly TRBD1 for D (8 bases). CDR3 length: 15 amino acids. V was pared by 6 bases and J by 3 bases, with 14 bases between. The germline CDR1 and CDR2 sequences are MNHEY and SMNVEV (reference sequence). The CDR3 coding sequence is TGTGCCAGCAGACAGGGGGGAGGGCACACCGGGGAGCTGTTTTTT. The encoded protein is CASRQGGGHTGELFF.

Concerning this clonotype: The size of this beta chain means little, since it is a stray read in a library made for alpha chains. The rearrangement joins TRBV28 to TRBJ2-6; D is undetermined. This CDR3 is 14 amino acids long. Germline assignment: CDR1 MDHEN and CDR2 SYDVKM. V lost 4 bases, J lost 2 bases, and 6 bases lay in between. This CDR3 is CASSSHPGANVLTF. The CDR3, as DNA: TGTGCCAGCAGTTCCCATCCTGGGGCCAACGTCCTGACTTTC.

To note about this clonotype: This beta chain is a stray sequence in a library constructed for alpha chains; its clone size is not meaningful. V usage is TRBV28 and J usage is TRBJ2-5; 10 bases align to TRBD1. This CDR3 spans 16 amino acids. J gave up 7 bases and V 6 bases, and 14 bases lay outside the gene matches. CDR1 MDHEN and CDR2 SYDVKM come from the germline V gene. The CDR3 nucleotides read TGTGCCAGCAGCCCAAGATCGACAGGGGGCCTGGGGACCCAGTACTTC. Amino acid sequence: CASSPRSTGGLGTQYF.

Concerning this clonotype itself: This beta chain is an unintended read in a library built for alpha chains; its size means little. This chain connects TRBV20-1 to TRBJ2-7; the match to TRBD1 covers 11 bases. V was pared by 4 bases and J by 1 base, with 3 bases of the junction left unmatched. The germline V gene has CDR1 DFQATT and CDR2 SNEGSKA (reference sequence). The CDR3 sequence is 14 residues long. The CDR3 region has the DNA TGCAGTGCTACCGGGACAGGGGGGTCCTACGAGCAGTACGTC. Residues: CSATGTGGSYEQYV.